This TCR beta chain was found in a study of PD-L1 blockade in urothelial cancer. Looking at the study overall: Atezolizumab (1,200 mg intravenously every 3 weeks) began in about 2014 for patients.

Study findings and constraints: Clonality of blood TCR below the median before treatment predicted better survival.

Stated time point: pretreatment peripheral blood. Samples spanned pretreatment and treatment, with 1 to 8 time points per patient. The V segment lost 1 base and the J segment 7 bases; nucleotides outside the gene matches: 11. The CDR3 is 16 amino acids. CDR1 and CDR2 (germline): SGHRS, YFSETQ. As regards this clone: The antigen is unknown.

Added to each PCR by spiking were synthetic TCR analog templates. Measured with immunoSEQ multiplex PCR; TCRdb has only the in-frame clones, and not every one. Seen here are around 70,000 clones, 80% to 85% observed once, and the top ten hold around a tenth. This receptor was taken from a woman between 70 and 85 years old with urothelial cancer. The J gene is TRBJ2-1, the V gene TRBV5-1, with 7 bases lining up with TRBD1. The material sequenced was PBMCs, taken around atezolizumab (anti-PD-L1) treatment. CDR3 bases: TGCGCCAGCAGCTTGAGCGAGGGCAGGGGGTTTAATGAGCAGTTCTTC. It encodes CASSLSEGRGFNEQFF.